The 11 T cell receptor beta chains given below trace back to one sample, sequenced in a study of blood T cell repertoires in COVID-19. Produced via immunoSEQ multiplex PCR; TCRdb's table is partial and in-frame only. The sample records under 350,000 clones, roughly 85% being singletons. The material sequenced was PBMCs or T cells enriched from blood (not recorded which). The source is a woman between 35 and 50 years old with acute COVID-19.

The V and J genes are TRBV5-1 and TRBJ2-7; 7 bases line up with TRBD1. Germline V gene data show CDR1 as SGHRS and CDR2 as YFSETQ. The CDR3 runs to 14 residues. J was trimmed by 2 bases and V by 6 bases; bases with no gene match: 8. For the CDR3, the DNA is TGCGCCAGCACTACTGGGGACAGCCCCTACGAGCAGTACTTC. The encoded protein is CASTTGDSPYEQYF.

The chain recombines TRBV5-6 with TRBJ1-5, with 8 bases identical to TRBD1. Germline assignment: CDR1 SGHDT and CDR2 YYEEEE. V was pared by 3 bases and J by 2 bases, with 10 bases of the junction left unmatched. The CDR3 sequence is 17 residues long. The CDR3 spells CASSSRLQGAGNQPQHF. CDR3 DNA sequence: TGTGCCAGCAGCTCCCGTTTGCAGGGGGCGGGCAATCAGCCCCAGCATTTT.

The V call is TRBV4-1, the J call TRBJ2-3; a weak D match, TRBD1 (5 bases). The CDR3 is 15 residues long. Trimming removed 0 bases at V and 4 bases at J, with 11 bases between. Germline V gene sequence: CDR1 MGHRA, CDR2 YSYEKL. CDR3 protein: CASSQEQDSADTQYF. DNA for the CDR3: TGCGCCAGCAGCCAAGAACAGGATAGTGCAGATACGCAGTATTTT.

This chain connects TRBV19 to TRBJ2-5; 7 nucleotides line up with TRBD1. Trimming cost V 5 bases and J 3 bases; bases outside gene matches: 9. This CDR3 has 15 amino acids. Per germline, CDR1 LNHDA and CDR2 SQIVND (reference sequence). The CDR3 sequence: CASSVRADREETQYF. CDR3 nucleotide sequence: TGTGCCAGTAGTGTAAGGGCTGACAGGGAAGAGACCCAGTACTTC.

The sample holds one count of this clone. This chain links TRBV2 with TRBJ1-2; TRBD1 aligns across 7 bases. Germline V gene data show CDR1 as SNHLY and CDR2 as FYNNEI. After removal of 6 bases from V and 0 bases from J, the junction contained 4 bases not matched to a gene. CDR3 length: 14 residues. This chain's CDR3 is CASSGQAPNYGYTF. CDR3 in DNA: TGTGCCAGCAGCGGACAGGCTCCTAACTATGGCTACACCTTC.

This chain links TRBV29-1 with TRBJ2-7; D is unclear. Germline values: CDR1 SQVTM, CDR2 ANQGSEA. The CDR3 totals 11 residues. Deletions cut 5 bases from V and 3 bases from J, with 8 bases between. CDR3 sequence (DNA): TGCAGCGTTAGAAAGCACTACGAGCAGTACTTC. Protein: CSVRKHYEQYF.

Only one count was recorded for this clone. The chain employs TRBV4-3 and TRBJ1-1; 8 bases are a match to TRBD1. Unmatched junction bases numbered 7, after V lost 1 base and J lost 0 bases. The CDR3 length is 17 residues. Germline assignment: CDR1 LGHNA and CDR2 YSLEER. CDR3 loop: CASSQGVDRGLNTEAFF. Here the CDR3 DNA reads TGCGCCAGCAGCCAAGGGGTAGACAGGGGATTGAACACTGAAGCTTTCTTT.

V and J are TRBV19 and TRBJ1-4; TRBD1 agrees at 9 bases. This CDR3 region has 16 residues. The trim removed 5 bases at V and 0 bases at J, leaving 4 bases unmatched. Germline V gene sequence: CDR1 LNHDA, CDR2 SQIVND (reference sequence). CDR3 coding DNA: TGTGCCAGTAGTCGGGACAGGGCTGCAACTAATGAAAAACTGTTTTTT. Encoded protein: CASSRDRAATNEKLFF.

The V call is TRBV5-6, the J call TRBJ2-5, with 9 bases matching TRBD2. J lost 3 bases, V lost 4 bases, and 7 bases had no gene match. Germline V gene lookup returns CDR1 SGHDT and CDR2 YYEEEE. The CDR3 runs to 15 residues. The CDR3 spells CASSTVAGVKETQYF. Written as DNA, the CDR3 is TGTGCCAGCAGCACTGTAGCGGGAGTAAAAGAGACCCAGTACTTC.

The chain recombines TRBV7-3 with TRBJ2-5; the D gene is possibly TRBD1 (5 bases). V was trimmed by 1 base and J by 7 bases, leaving 10 bases between them. The CDR3 has 13 residues. Germline V gene data show CDR1 as SGHTA and CDR2 as FQGTGA. The CDR3 DNA is TGTGCCAGCAGCTTAAGACAGTCGGGGACCCAGTACTTC. Its protein is CASSLRQSGTQYF.

The table lists this clone with a count of one. The chain uses TRBV3-1 (or the pseudogene TRBV3-2) and TRBJ2-3; 10 nucleotides line up with TRBD2. V trimming: 3 bases; J trimming: 5 bases; junction bases outside the gene matches: 2. The CDR3 has 14 residues. The germline V gene has CDR1 LGHDT and CDR2 YNNKEL (reference sequence). The DNA of the CDR3 is TGTGCCAGCAGCCACCGGACTAGCGGAGATACGCAGTATTTT. Encoded protein: CASSHRTSGDTQYF.